This T cell receptor (beta chain) was obtained from a study of blood T cells in healthy people across ages. Study results and limitations: As age increased, TCR beta diversity per million T cells fell in a roughly linear fashion. Strongly correlated with naive T cell percentage was TCR beta diversity.

The CDR3 consists of 15 residues. The ends were cut back, 7 bases at V and 6 bases at J, with 19 bases in the middle. This clonotype was seen a few times. What it binds is not known. For the second PCR, which ran for about 6 to 12 cycles, a sample-barcoded 5' primer and a J-beta primer mix were used. Unique molecular identifiers of 12 random nucleotides labeled each cDNA. One entry per CDR3 protein results from TCRdb running MiXCR on the 5' RACE reads. The table has 1.4 million to 1.5 million distinct CDR3 sequences, around two fifths seen once. The source is a woman aged 18-29 years in good health. The sequenced sample consisted of blood. The chain has TRBV12-3 or TRBV12-4 and TRBJ2-1, with a possible D match to TRBD2 (5 bases). In DNA form, the CDR3 reads TGTGCCAGCATTAATAACAGCGGAAACGTCAATGAGCAGTTCTTC. Protein: CASINNSGNVNEQFF.